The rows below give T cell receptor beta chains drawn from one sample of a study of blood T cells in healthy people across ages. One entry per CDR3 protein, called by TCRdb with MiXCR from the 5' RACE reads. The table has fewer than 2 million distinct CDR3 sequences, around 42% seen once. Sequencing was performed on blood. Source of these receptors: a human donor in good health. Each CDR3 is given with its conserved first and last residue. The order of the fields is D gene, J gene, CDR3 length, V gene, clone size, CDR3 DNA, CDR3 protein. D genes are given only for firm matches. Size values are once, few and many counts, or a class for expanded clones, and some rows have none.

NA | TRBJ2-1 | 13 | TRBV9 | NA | TGTGCCAGCAGCGGGAAACTAGACAATGAGCAGTTCTTC | CASSGKLDNEQFF
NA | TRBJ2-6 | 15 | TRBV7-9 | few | TGTGCCAGCAGCTCTGTTGGCTCTGGGGCCAACGTCCTGACTTTC | CASSSVGSGANVLTF
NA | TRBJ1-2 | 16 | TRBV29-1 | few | TGCAGCGTTGGGGGAACAGGGCAGCGGGGTCACTATGGCTACACCTTC | CSVGGTGQRGHYGYTF
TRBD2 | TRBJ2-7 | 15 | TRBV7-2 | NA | TGTGCCAGCAGCTTAAGGGCGGGGGGCACCTACGAGCAGTACTTC | CASSLRAGGTYEQYF
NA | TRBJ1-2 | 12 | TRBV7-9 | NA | TGTGCCAGCAGCTCGACATCTGGTGGCTACACCTTC | CASSSTSGGYTF
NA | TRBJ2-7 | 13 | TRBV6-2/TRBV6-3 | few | TGTGCCAGCAGTTACTGGTTGTCCTACGAGCAGTACTTC | CASSYWLSYEQYF
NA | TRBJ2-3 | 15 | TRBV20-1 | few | TGCAGTGCTGTCCCGGGACCCCCCATCACAGATACGCAGTATTTT | CSAVPGPPITDTQYF
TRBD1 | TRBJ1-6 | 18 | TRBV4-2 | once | TGTGCCAGCAGCCAAAGGCTAGAAGGCAGGGGGCGCGAATCACCCCTCCACTTT | CASSQRLEGRGRESPLHF
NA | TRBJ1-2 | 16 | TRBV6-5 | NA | TGTGCCAGCAACGGGCGGTTGGCAGACTCAAACTATGGCTACACCTTC | CASNGRLADSNYGYTF
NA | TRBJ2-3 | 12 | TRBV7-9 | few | TGTGCCAGCACCGCCGATGGAGATACGCAGTATTTT | CASTADGDTQYF
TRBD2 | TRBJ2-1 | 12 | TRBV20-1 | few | TGCAGTGCTGTCCGGGACTACCATGAGCAGTTCTTC | CSAVRDYHEQFF
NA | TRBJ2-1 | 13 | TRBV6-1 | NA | TGTGCCAGCAGTACCCTCATAGACAATGAGCAGCTCTTC | CASSTLIDNEQLF
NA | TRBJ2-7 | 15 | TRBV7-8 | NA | TGTGCCAGCAGCTTTTCATCGGTTAGCTCCTACGAGCAGTACTTC | CASSFSSVSSYEQYF
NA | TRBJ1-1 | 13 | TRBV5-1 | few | TGCGCCAGCAGCTTGGAGATAAACACTGAAGCTTTCTTT | CASSLEINTEAFF
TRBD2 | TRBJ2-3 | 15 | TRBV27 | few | TGTGCCAGCAGTCTCCGGGGGGGCCATAGAGATACGCAGTATTTT | CASSLRGGHRDTQYF
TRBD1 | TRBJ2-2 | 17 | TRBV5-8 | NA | TGTGCCAGCAGCTTGGCCACGGGACAGGGGCCAACCGGGGAGCTGTTTTTT | CASSLATGQGPTGELFF
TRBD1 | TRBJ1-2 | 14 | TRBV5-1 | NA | TGCGCCAGCAGCTTGCTGGCAGGGGGCGATGGCTACACCTTC | CASSLLAGGDGYTF
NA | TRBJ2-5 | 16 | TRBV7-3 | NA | TGTGCCAGCAGCTTAACGGGGGTCCCGTACCAAGAGACCCAGTACTTC | CASSLTGVPYQETQYF
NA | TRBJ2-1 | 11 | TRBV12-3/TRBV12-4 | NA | TGTGCCAGCGGCGTCTCCAACGGGCAGTTCTTC | CASGVSNGQFF
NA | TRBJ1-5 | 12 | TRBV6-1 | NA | TGTGCCAGCAGTGAACAGGGATTGGTCCAGCATTTT | CASSEQGLVQHF
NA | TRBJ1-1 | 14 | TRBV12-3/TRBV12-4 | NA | TGTGCCAGCAGTTTAAAGGGAACGAACACTGAAGCTTTCTTT | CASSLKGTNTEAFF
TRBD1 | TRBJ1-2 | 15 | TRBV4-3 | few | TGCGCCAGCAGCCACCCCGGGACAGGGGTGAGAGGCTACACCTTC | CASSHPGTGVRGYTF
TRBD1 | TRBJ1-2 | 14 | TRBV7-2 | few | TGTGCCAGCAGCATAGACAGGGGAGACTATGGCTACACCTTC | CASSIDRGDYGYTF
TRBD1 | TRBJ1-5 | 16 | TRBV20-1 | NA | TGCAGTGCTAGAGATCGCAGGACAGGTGGGAATCAGCCCCAGCATTTT | CSARDRRTGGNQPQHF
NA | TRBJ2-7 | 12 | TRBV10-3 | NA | TGTGCCATCAGTTCCGATGACTACGAGCAGTACTTC | CAISSDDYEQYF
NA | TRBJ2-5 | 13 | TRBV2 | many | TGTGCCAGCAGTGAAGGTGGGGGACAGACCCAGTACTTC | CASSEGGGQTQYF
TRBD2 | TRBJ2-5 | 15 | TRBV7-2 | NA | TGTGCCAGCAGACCCACCGGGACTAGCGGAGAGACCCAGTACTTC | CASRPTGTSGETQYF
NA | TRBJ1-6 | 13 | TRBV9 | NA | TGTGCCAGCAGCGCCGGGGGTTCGGCACCCCTCCACTTT | CASSAGGSAPLHF
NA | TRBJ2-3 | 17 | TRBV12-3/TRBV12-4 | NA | TGTGCCAGCAGTGGCCCTCGGGGCGGGGGCCCCTGGGATACGCAGTATTTT | CASSGPRGGGPWDTQYF
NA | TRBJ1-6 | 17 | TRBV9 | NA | TGTGCCAGCAGCGTAGATCCCCTCCAGAGCCTAAATTCACCCCTCCACTTT | CASSVDPLQSLNSPLHF
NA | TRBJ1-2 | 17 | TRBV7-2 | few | TGTGCCAGCAGCTTAAGGGCAGGGTTGGGGCCTACCTATGGCTACACCTTC | CASSLRAGLGPTYGYTF
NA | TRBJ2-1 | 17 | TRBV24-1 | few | TGTGCCACCAGTGGTGCCCGAACGGACAGCGGCTATAATGAGCAGTTCTTC | CATSGARTDSGYNEQFF
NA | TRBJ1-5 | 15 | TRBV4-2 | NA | TGTGCCAGCAGCCAAGGCGACAGAGAATATCAGCCCCAGCATTTT | CASSQGDREYQPQHF
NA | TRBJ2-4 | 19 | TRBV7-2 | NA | TGTGCCAGCAGCCGGGATAATTGGGGGTCGCCTCTAACCAAAAACATTCAGTACTTC | CASSRDNWGSPLTKNIQYF
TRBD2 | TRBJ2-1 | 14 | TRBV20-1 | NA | TGCAGTGTTCAGGGACTAGCGGGGTACAATGAGCAGTTCTTC | CSVQGLAGYNEQFF
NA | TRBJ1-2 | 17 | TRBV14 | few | TGTGCCAGCAGCCCAGAGGTCTTTTGGGGCGGAAAAGATGGCTACACCTTC | CASSPEVFWGGKDGYTF
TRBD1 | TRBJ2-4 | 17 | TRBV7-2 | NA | TGTGCCAGCAGCCCCGTACCGACAGGGGGCGGCGGAAACATTCAGTACTTC | CASSPVPTGGGGNIQYF
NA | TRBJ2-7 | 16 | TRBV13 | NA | TGTGCCAGCAATTTCGGGGAAGGAGGCTCCTACAATGAGCAGTACTTC | CASNFGEGGSYNEQYF
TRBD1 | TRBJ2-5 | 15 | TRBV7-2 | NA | TGTGCCAGCAGCTTATACAGGGGGGTACAAGAGACCCAGTACTTC | CASSLYRGVQETQYF
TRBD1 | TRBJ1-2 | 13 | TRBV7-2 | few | TGTGCCAGCAGCCCCCAGACAGGGAATGGCTACACCTTC | CASSPQTGNGYTF
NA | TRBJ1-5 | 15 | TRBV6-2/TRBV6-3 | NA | TGTGCCAGCACCACCACGTGGGGGAGCAATCAGCCCCAGCATTTT | CASTTTWGSNQPQHF
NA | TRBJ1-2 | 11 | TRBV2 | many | TGTGCCAGCAGTGAACGCTATGGCTACACCTTC | CASSERYGYTF
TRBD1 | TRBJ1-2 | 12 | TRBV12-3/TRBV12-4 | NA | TGTGCCAGCAGGAGGACAGGGCTTGGCTACACCTTC | CASRRTGLGYTF
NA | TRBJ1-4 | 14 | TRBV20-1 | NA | TGCAGTGCTAGAAAAGGGACAACTAATGAAAAACTGTTTTTT | CSARKGTTNEKLFF
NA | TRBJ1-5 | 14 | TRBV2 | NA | TGTGCCAGCACAGTCAGGGGAAGCAATCAGCCCCAGCATTTT | CASTVRGSNQPQHF
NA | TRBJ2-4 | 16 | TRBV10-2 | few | TGCGCCAGCTCCCCGGCAGGAGGGGCCCCGTATAGCATTCAGTACTTC | CASSPAGGAPYSIQYF
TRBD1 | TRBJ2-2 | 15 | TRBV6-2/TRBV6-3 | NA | TGTGCCAGCAGCCAAGCAGGGGGCGCGATCGGGGAGCTGTTTTTT | CASSQAGGAIGELFF
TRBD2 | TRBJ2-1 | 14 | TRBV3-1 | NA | TGTGCCGGCAGCCAAGCTGCGGGGGGCAATGAGCAGTTCTTC | CAGSQAAGGNEQFF
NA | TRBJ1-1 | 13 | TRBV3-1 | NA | TGTGCCGGCAGCCAAGCAGGGAACACTGAAGCTTTCTTT | CAGSQAGNTEAFF